Below, 7 T cell receptor beta chains from the same sample are listed, as sequenced in a study of T cell responses to AZD1222 COVID-19 vaccine. Generated by immunoSEQ multiplex PCR, the TCRdb table keeps only in-frame clones and is missing some. Of some 150,000 clones listed, approximately 85% are singletons. The sample consisted of peripheral blood, taken 28 days after the second dose of the MenACWY control vaccine. Receptor source: an adult who received the MenACWY meningococcal vaccine as a control.

The chain combines TRBV14 with TRBJ2-2; D is possibly TRBD1 (6 bases). The ends were cut back, 1 base at V and 3 bases at J, with 12 bases in the middle. The CDR3 runs to 16 residues. Germline V lookup: CDR1 SGHDN, CDR2 FVKESK. CDR3 nucleotide sequence: TGTGCCAGCAGCCAAGGGTACAGGGTCGACACCGGGGAGCTGTTTTTT. Its translation: CASSQGYRVDTGELFF. The whole variable domain, filled in from reference TRBV14 and TRBJ2-2, reads EAGVTQFPSHSVIEKGQTVTLRCDPISGHDNLYWYRRVMGKEIKFLLHFVKESKQDESGMPNNRFLAERTGGTYSTLKVQPAELEDSGVYFCASSQGYRVDTGELFFGEGSRLTVL.

CDR3 loop: CATSDPGTGGSTDTQYF. DNA of the CDR3: TGTGCCACCAGTGACCCTGGGACAGGGGGTAGCACAGATACGCAGTATTTT. The chain joins TRBV24-1 to TRBJ2-3, with 11 bases matching TRBD1. Trimming took 4 bases from V and 0 from J; bases not matched to a gene: 5. Germline V gene sequence: CDR1 KGHDR, CDR2 SFDVKD. CDR3 length equals 17 residues.

This clone appeared once. Other DNA sequences in this sample translate to the same CDR3. The V call is TRBV7-9, the J call TRBJ2-1; 8 bases agree with TRBD2. CDR3 length: 13 residues. CDR1 is SEHNR, CDR2 FQNEAQ, per germline (reference sequence). With 0 bases clipped from V and 10 bases from J, the junction kept 2 bases outside the gene matches. The CDR3 coding sequence is TGTGCCAGCAGCTTAGCTGGCGGGGGGGAGCAGTTCTTC. Translating gives CASSLAGGGEQFF.

The CDR3 DNA follows: TGTGCCAGCAGCCGGACAGGGTCACAGCCCCAGCATTTT. It specifies CASSRTGSQPQHF. The J gene is TRBJ1-5, the V gene TRBV6-5; the match to TRBD1 covers 8 bases. Germline values: CDR1 MNHEY, CDR2 SVGAGI. V gave up 6 bases and J gave up 7 bases; unmatched junction bases: 5. The CDR3 runs to 13 residues.

The sample holds one count of this clone. V is TRBV19 and J is TRBJ1-5; TRBD1 is a possible D gene (6 bases). Germline loops: CDR1 LNHDA, CDR2 SQIVND (reference sequence). The CDR3 is 15 residues long. V lost 5 bases to trimming and J lost 7 bases, with 18 bases between them. The CDR3 spells CASSRQVVNNQPQHF. In DNA form, the CDR3 reads TGTGCCAGTAGTCGACAGGTCGTGAACAACCAGCCCCAGCATTTT. Filled out from reference TRBV19 and TRBJ1-5, the complete variable domain reads DGGITQSPKYLFRKEGQNVTLSCEQNLNHDAMYWYRQDPGQGLRLIYYSQIVNDFQKGDIAEGYSVSREKKESFPLTVTSAQKNPTAFYLCASSRQVVNNQPQHFGDGTRLSIL.

The chain carries TRBV7-9 and TRBJ1-5; D gene unclear. This CDR3 comprises 15 residues. Germline CDR1 reads SEHNR; CDR2 reads FQNEAQ (reference sequence). V lost 6 bases and J 0 bases, leaving 12 bases between the germline ends. CDR3 loop: CASSQDGNSNQPQHF. Here the CDR3 DNA reads TGTGCCAGCAGTCAGGACGGTAATAGCAATCAGCCCCAGCATTTT.

The chain links TRBV6-5 to TRBJ2-7, with D possibly being TRBD2 (5 bases). The germline V gene encodes CDR1 MNHEY and CDR2 SVGAGI. V dropped 2 bases and J dropped 6 bases, with 5 bases sitting between them. CDR3 size: 11 residues. CDR3 DNA: TGTGCCAGCAGTTACGGAGGCGAGCAGTACTTC. This codes for CASSYGGEQYF.